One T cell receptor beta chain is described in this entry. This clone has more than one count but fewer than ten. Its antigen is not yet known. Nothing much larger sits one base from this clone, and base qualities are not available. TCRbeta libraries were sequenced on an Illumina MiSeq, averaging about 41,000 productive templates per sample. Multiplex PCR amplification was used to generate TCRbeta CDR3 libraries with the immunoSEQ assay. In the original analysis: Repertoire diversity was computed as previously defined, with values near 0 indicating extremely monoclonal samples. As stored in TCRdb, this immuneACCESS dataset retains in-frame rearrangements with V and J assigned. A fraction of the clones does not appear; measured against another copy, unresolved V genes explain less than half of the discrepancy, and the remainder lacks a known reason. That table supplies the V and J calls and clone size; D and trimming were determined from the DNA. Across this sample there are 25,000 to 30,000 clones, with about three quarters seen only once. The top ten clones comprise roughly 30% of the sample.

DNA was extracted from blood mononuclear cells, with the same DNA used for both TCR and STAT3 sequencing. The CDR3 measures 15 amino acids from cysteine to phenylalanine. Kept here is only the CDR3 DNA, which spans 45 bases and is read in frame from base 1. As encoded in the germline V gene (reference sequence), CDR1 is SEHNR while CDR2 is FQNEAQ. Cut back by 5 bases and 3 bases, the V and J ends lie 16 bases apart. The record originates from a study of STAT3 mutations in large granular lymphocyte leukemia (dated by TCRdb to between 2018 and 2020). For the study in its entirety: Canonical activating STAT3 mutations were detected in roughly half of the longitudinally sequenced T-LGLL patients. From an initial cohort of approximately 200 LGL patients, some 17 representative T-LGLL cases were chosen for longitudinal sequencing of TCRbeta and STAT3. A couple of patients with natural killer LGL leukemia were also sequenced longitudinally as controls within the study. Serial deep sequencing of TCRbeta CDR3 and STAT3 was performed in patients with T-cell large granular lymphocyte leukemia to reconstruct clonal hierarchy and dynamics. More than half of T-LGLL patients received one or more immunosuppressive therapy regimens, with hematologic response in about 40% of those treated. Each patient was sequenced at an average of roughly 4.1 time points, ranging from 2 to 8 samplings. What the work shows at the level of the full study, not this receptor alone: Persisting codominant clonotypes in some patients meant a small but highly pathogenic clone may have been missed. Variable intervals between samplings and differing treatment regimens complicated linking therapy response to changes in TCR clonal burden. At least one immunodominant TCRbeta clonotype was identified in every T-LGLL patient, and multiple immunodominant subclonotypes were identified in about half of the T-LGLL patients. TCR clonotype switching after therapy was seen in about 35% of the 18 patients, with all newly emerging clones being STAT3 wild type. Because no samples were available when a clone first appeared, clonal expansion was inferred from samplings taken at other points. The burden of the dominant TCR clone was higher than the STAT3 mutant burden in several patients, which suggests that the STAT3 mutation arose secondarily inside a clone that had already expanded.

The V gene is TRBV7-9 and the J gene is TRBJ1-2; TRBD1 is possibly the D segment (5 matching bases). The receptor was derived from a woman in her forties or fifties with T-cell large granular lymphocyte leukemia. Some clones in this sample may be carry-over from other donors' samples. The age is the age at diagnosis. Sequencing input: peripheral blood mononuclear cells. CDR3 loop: CASSPKGAQDYGYTF. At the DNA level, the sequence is TGTGCCAGCAGCCCCAAAGGGGCGCAGGACTATGGCTACACCTTC.